This T cell receptor (beta chain) was obtained from a study of blood T cell repertoires in COVID-19. Whole-study context: Italy, Spain and the United States were the sources of the convalescent and acute COVID-19 samples.

This clone has just a few counts. The method was immunoSEQ multiplex PCR; TCRdb's version includes in-frame clones alone and lacks a portion of them. The sample yields about 170,000 clones, less than 80% seen once. This CDR3 has 14 amino acids. J gave up 7 bases and V 6 bases, and 5 bases lay outside the gene matches. The germline CDR1 and CDR2 sequences are SGHTA and FQGTGA. All enrollees were about 18 to 90 years old and from 25 or so US areas. This clonotype was obtained from a woman aged 70-85 years in a cohort exposed to, infected with or recovered from COVID-19 (not recorded which). The source material was PBMCs or T cells enriched from blood (not recorded which). The V call is TRBV7-3, the J call TRBJ2-1; 11 nucleotides match TRBD2. The CDR3 here is CASSSRTSGNEQFF. CDR3 coding DNA: TGTGCCAGCAGTTCCCGGACTAGCGGGAATGAGCAGTTCTTC. Full variable domain (remainder filled in from reference TRBV7-3 and TRBJ2-1): GAGVSQTPSNKVTEKGKYVELRCDPISGHTALYWYRQSLGQGPEFLIYFQGTGAADDSGLPNDRFFAVRPEGSVSTLKIQRTERGDSAVYLCASSSRTSGNEQFFGPGTRLTVL.